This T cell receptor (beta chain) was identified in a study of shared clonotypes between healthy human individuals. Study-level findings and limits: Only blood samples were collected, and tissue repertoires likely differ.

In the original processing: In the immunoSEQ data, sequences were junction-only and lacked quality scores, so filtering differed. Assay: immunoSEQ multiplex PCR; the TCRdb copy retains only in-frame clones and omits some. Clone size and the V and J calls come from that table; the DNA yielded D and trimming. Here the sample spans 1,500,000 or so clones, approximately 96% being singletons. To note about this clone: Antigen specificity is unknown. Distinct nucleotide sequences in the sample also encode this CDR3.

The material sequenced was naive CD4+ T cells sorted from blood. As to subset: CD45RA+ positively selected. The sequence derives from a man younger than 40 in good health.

CDR3: CATSRDREYEQYF. CDR3 DNA sequence: TGTGCCACCAGCAGAGATCGCGAATACGAGCAGTACTTC. The chain joins TRBV15 to TRBJ2-7; D not certain. Trimming took 0 bases from V and 4 from J, leaving 7 bases between them. This CDR3 is built from 13 residues. Germline CDR1 and CDR2: LNHNV and YYDKDF (reference sequence). Based on the CDR3 plus reference TRBV15 and TRBJ2-7, the full variable domain is DAMVIQNPRYQVTQFGKPVTLSCSQTLNHNVMYWYQQKSSQAPKLLFHYYDKDFNNEADTPDNFQSRRPNTSFCFLDIRSPGLGDTAMYLCATSRDREYEQYFGPGTRLTVT.